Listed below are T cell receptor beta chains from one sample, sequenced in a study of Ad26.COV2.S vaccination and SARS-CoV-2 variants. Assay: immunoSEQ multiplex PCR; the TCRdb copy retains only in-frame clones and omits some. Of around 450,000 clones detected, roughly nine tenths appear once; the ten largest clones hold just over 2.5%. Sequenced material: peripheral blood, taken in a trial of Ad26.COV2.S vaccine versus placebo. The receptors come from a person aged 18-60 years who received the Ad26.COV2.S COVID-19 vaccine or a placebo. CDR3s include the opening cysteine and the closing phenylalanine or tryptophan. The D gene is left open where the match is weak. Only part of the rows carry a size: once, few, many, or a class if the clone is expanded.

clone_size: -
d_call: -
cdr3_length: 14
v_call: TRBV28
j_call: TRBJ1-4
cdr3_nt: TGTGCCAGCAGTTTAAGGGGGGGGGCTGAAAAACTGTTTTTT
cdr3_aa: CASSLRGGAEKLFF

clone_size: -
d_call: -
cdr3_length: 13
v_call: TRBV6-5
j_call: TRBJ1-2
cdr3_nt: TGTGCCAGCTCGCTAAACTCCAACTATGGCTACACCTTC
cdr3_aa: CASSLNSNYGYTF

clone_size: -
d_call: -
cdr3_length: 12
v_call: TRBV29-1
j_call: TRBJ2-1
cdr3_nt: TGCAGCGTCCGGGACGGGGGAAATGAGCAGTTCTTC
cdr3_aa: CSVRDGGNEQFF

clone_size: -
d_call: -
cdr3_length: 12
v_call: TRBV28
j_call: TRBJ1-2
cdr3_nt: TGTGCCAGCAGTTCAAATTCGCGGGGCTACACCTTC
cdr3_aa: CASSSNSRGYTF

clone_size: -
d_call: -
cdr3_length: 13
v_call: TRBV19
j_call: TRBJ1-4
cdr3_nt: TGTGCCAGTAGTCCCTTGCACGGCGAAAAACTGTTTTTT
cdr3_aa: CASSPLHGEKLFF

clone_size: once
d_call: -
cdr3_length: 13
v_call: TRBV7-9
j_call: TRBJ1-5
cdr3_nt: TGTGCCAGCAGCTCTGGAGGGGCCGCGCCCCAGCATTTT
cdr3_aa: CASSSGGAAPQHF

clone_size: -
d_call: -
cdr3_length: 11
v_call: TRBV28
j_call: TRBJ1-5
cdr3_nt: TGTGCCAGCAGCTCAAGACAGCCCCAGCATTTT
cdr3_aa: CASSSRQPQHF

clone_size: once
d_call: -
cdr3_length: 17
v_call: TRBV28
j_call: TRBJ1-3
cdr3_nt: TGTGCCAGCAGTTTATTTACCAGGGAATTTAGTGGAAACACCATATATTTT
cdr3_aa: CASSLFTREFSGNTIYF

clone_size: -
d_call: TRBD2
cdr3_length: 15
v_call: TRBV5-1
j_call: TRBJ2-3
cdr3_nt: TGCGCCAGCAGCCTCGGGGGGGCCGGGACAGATACGCAGTATTTT
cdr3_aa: CASSLGGAGTDTQYF

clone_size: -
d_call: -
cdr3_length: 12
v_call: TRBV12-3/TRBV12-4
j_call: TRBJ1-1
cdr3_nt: TGTGCCAGCAGTCCAAGGACGGGTGAAGCTTTCTTT
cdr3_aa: CASSPRTGEAFF

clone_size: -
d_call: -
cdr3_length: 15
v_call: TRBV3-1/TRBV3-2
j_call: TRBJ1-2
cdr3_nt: TGTGCCAGCATTCCCAGGGATTCGACTAACTATGGCTACACCTTC
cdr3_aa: CASIPRDSTNYGYTF

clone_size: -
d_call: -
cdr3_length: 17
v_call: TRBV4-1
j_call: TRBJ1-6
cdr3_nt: TGCGCCAGCAGCCCGGAACTCTCGGGACTTGATAATTCACCCCTCCACTTT
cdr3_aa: CASSPELSGLDNSPLHF

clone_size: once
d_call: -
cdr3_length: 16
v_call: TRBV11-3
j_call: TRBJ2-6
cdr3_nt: TGTGCCAGCAGCCCCCGTGGACGCTCTGGGGCCAACGTCCTGACTTTC
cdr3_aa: CASSPRGRSGANVLTF

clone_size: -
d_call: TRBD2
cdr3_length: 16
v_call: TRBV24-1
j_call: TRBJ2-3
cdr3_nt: TGTGCCACCAGTGATTTCGCCGGGGGGGCCGGGGATACGCAGTATTTT
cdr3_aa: CATSDFAGGAGDTQYF

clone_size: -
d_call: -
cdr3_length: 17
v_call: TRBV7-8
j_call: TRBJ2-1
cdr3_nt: TGTGCCAGCAGCCCCCTTGCGGGTGCGGGATTGCCTGGTGAGCAGTTCTTC
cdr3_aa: CASSPLAGAGLPGEQFF

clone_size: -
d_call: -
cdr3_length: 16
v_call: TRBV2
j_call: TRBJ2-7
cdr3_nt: TGTGCCAGCAGTGTTGAACGACAGCAGAGAAGGGGTGAGCAGTACTTC
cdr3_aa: CASSVERQQRRGEQYF

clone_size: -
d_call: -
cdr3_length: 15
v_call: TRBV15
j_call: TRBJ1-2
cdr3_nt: TGTGCCACCAGAGAAGGTCCTTTGGACGGTTATGGCTACACCTTC
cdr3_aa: CATREGPLDGYGYTF

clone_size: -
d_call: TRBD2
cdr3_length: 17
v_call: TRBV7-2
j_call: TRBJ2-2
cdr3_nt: TGTGCCAGCAGCTTAGCTTTGAGCGGGAGTCGGACCGGGGAGCTGTTTTTT
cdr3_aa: CASSLALSGSRTGELFF

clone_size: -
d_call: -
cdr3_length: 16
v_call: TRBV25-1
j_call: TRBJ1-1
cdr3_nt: TGTGCCAGCAGTGAGCCGCACCGGGGCGAGGGCACTGAAGCTTTCTTT
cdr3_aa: CASSEPHRGEGTEAFF

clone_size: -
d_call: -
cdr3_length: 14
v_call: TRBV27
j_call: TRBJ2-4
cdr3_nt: TGTGCCAGCAAACACCGACTAGCCAAAAACATTCAGTACTTC
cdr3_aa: CASKHRLAKNIQYF

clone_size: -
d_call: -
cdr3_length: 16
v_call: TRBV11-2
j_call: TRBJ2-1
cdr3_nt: TGTGCCAGCAGCTTATCCCACGGGCGCGGCTTCAATGAGCAGTTCTTC
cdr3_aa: CASSLSHGRGFNEQFF

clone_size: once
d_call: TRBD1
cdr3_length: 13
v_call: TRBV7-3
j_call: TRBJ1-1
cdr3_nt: TGTGCCAGCAGCTACGACAGGGACACTGAAGCTTTCTTT
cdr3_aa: CASSYDRDTEAFF

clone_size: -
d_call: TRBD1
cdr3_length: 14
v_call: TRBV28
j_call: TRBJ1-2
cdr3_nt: TGTGCCAGCGCCGCGGACTACAGGGGTTCAAGCTACACCTTC
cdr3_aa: CASAADYRGSSYTF

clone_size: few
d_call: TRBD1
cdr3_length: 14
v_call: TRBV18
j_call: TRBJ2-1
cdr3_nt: TGTGCCAGCACCCCGGGACAGGGGTTCGGTGAGCAGTTCTTC
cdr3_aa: CASTPGQGFGEQFF

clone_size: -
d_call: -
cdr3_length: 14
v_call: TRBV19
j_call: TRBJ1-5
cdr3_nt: TGTGCCAGTACCCCGGACAGATCCAATCAGCCCCAGCATTTT
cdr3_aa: CASTPDRSNQPQHF

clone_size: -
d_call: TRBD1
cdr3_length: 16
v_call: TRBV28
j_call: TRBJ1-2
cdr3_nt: TGTGCCAGCAGTTTCGACCGGGACAGATATTTCTATGGCTACACCTTC
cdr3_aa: CASSFDRDRYFYGYTF

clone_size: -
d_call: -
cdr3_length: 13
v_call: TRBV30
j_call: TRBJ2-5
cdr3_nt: TGTGCCTGGACTCGAGCCGGGCCGGAGACCCAGTACTTC
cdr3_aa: CAWTRAGPETQYF

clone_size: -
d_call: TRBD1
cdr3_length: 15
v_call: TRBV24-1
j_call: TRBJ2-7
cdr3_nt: TGTGCCACCAGTGACCCGGGACAGGGGGTTTACGAGCAGTACTTC
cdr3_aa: CATSDPGQGVYEQYF

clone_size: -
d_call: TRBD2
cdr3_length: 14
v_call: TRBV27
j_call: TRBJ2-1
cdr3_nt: TGTGCCAGCAGATCCCGCGGGGAGGGCAATGAGCAGTTCTTC
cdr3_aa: CASRSRGEGNEQFF

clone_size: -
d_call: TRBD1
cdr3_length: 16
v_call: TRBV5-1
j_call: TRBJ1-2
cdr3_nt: TGCGCCAGCAGCTTGGATTGGCCAGGGGGCGACTATGGCTACACCTTC
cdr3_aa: CASSLDWPGGDYGYTF

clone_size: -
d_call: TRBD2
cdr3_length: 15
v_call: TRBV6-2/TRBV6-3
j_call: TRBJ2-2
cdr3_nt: TGTGCCAGCAGTTACAGGCTAGCGGGGGCCGGGGAGCTGTTTTTT
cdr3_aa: CASSYRLAGAGELFF

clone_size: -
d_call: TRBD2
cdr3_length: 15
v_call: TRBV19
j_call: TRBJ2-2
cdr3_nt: TGTGCCAGTAGTATAGCTAGCGGGAGGACCGGGGAGCTGTTTTTT
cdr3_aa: CASSIASGRTGELFF

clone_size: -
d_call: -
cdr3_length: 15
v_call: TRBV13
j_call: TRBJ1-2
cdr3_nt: TGTGCCAGCAGCTTCGGACGAGTGTCTAACTATGGCTACACCTTC
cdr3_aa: CASSFGRVSNYGYTF

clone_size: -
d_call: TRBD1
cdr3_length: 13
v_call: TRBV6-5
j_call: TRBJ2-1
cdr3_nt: TGTGCCAGCAGTTCGGACAGGGGTGATGAGCAGTTCTTC
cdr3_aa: CASSSDRGDEQFF

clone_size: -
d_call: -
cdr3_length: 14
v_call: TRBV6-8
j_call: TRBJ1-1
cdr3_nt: TGTGCCAGCAGTTACCTCCGGATGAACACTGAAGCTTTCTTT
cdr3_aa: CASSYLRMNTEAFF

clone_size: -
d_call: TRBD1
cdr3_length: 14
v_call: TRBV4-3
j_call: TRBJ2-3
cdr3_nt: TGCGCCAGCAGCCATTTGACAGGGCCAGATACGCAGTATTTT
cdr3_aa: CASSHLTGPDTQYF

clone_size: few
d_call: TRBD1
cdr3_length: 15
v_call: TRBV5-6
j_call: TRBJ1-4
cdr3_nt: TGTGCCAGCAGCGTGACAGGGGGTATTTATGAAAAACTGTTTTTT
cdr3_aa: CASSVTGGIYEKLFF

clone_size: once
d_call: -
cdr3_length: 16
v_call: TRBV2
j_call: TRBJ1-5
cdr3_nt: TGTGCCAGCAGTGGTGTCCCTTGGACAGTTAATCAGCCCCAGCATTTT
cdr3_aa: CASSGVPWTVNQPQHF

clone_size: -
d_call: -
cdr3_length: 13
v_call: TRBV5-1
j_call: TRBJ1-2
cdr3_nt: TGCGCCAGCAGCTTGATGGGTAACTATGGCTACACCTTC
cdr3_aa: CASSLMGNYGYTF

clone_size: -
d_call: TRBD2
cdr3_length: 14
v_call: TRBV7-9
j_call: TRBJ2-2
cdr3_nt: TGTGCCAGCAGCTTTAGCGGGGGGACCGGGGAGCTGTTTTTT
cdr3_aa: CASSFSGGTGELFF

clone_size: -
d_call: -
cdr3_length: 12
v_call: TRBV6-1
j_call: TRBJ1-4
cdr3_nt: TGTGCCAGCAGTGAGACGAATGAAAAACTGTTTTTT
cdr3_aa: CASSETNEKLFF

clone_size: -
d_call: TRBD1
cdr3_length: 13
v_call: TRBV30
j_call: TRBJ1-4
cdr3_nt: TGTGCCTGGAGTCAACAGGGGGGTGAAAAACTGTTTTTT
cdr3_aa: CAWSQQGGEKLFF

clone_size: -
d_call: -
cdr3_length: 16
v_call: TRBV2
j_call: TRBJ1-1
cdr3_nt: TGTGCCAGCACTATGACTTACAGGGAAGGGGGCACTGAAGCTTTCTTT
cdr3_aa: CASTMTYREGGTEAFF

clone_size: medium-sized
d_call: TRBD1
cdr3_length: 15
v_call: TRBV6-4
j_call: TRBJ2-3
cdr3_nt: TGTGCCAGCAGTGAAGAACAGGGGACCACAGATACGCAGTATTTT
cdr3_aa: CASSEEQGTTDTQYF

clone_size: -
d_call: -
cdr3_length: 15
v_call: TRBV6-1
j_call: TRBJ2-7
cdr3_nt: TGTGCCAGCAGTGAAATGTTAGCAGTCTCCTACGAGCAGTACTTC
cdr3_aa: CASSEMLAVSYEQYF

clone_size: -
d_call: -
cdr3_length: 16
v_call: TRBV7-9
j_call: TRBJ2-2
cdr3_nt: TGTGCCAGCAGCCTTCAGGGGATCCTAAACACCGGGGAGCTGTTTTTT
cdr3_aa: CASSLQGILNTGELFF

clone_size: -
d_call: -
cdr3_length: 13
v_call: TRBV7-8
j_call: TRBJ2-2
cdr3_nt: TGTGCCAGCAGCCGAGACAATACCGGGGAGCTGTTTTTT
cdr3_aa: CASSRDNTGELFF

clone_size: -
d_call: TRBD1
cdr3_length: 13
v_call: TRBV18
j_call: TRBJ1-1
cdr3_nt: TGTGCCAGCTCGCCCGACAGGGACACTGAAGCTTTCTTT
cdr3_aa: CASSPDRDTEAFF